Below are 9 T cell receptor beta chains sequenced from a single sample in a study of patients and donors after allogeneic stem cell transplantation. TCRdb itself ran the RT-PCR reads through MiXCR, one entry per CDR3 protein. Seen here are tens of thousands of distinct CDR3 sequences, 5% observed once, and the top ten hold 2.5% to 3%. Sequencing used blood, either unsorted or a sorted T cell fraction (not recorded which). The receptors were gathered from a human donor who was either an allogeneic HSCT recipient or a stem cell or donor lymphocyte infusion donor (not recorded which). It is not recorded whose cells these are; they may come from a transplant donor.

This clonotype was counted many times. The rearrangement links TRBV6-6 to TRBJ2-2; D unresolved. Germline V lookup: CDR1 MNHNY, CDR2 SVGAGI (reference sequence). V lost 0 bases to trimming and J lost 7 bases, with 3 bases between them. This CDR3 spans 12 amino acids. CDR3 region: CASSYSDGELFF. Written as DNA, the CDR3 is TGTGCCAGCAGTTACTCGGACGGGGAGCTGTTTTTT.

This clonotype was detected ten times or more. V and J are TRBV5-1 and TRBJ2-1; the D is unclear. Germline CDR1 and CDR2: SGHRS and YFSETQ. The CDR3 sequence is 16 residues long. The V gene lost 4 bases and the J gene lost 0 bases, with 14 bases spanning the gap. The CDR3 loop reads CASSINPSSSYNEQFF. The DNA for the CDR3 is TGCGCCAGCAGCATCAACCCCTCGAGCTCCTACAATGAGCAGTTCTTC.

This clonotype was detected many times. This CDR3 is CASSYTPGTGRYNSPLHF. The CDR3 DNA is TGTGCCAGCAGTTACACCCCCGGTACAGGGAGATATAATTCACCCCTCCACTTT. The chain joins TRBV6-5 to TRBJ1-6, with D possibly being TRBD1 (6 bases). This CDR3 comprises 18 residues. Germline-derived CDR1 and CDR2 are MNHEY and SVGAGI. The V gene lost 2 bases and the J gene lost 4 bases, with 18 bases spanning the gap.

In its sample, this clonotype was seen many times. V is TRBV5-1 and J is TRBJ2-1, with TRBD1 as a possible D gene (5 bases). In germline, CDR1 is SGHRS, CDR2 YFSETQ. The CDR3 totals 15 residues. V dropped 0 bases and J dropped 8 bases, with 15 bases sitting between them. The CDR3 nucleotides read TGCGCCAGCAGCTTGGAGGCAGGGTTCCCCGATGAGCAGTTCTTC. This codes for CASSLEAGFPDEQFF. Based on the CDR3 plus reference TRBV5-1 and TRBJ2-1, the full variable domain is KAGVTQTPRYLIKTRGQQVTLSCSPISGHRSVSWYQQTPGQGLQFLFEYFSETQRNKGNFPGRFSGRQFSNSRSEMNVSTLELGDSALYLCASSLEAGFPDEQFFGPGTRLTVL.

This clonotype occurred many times. The chain joins TRBV12-3 or TRBV12-4 to TRBJ1-1; TRBD1 matches 9 bases. The J segment lost 5 bases and the V segment lost 5 bases, leaving 6 bases of the junction unmatched. This CDR3 has 14 residues. In nucleotides, the CDR3 is TGTGCCAGCAGTCCACAGGGGGCTTCGACTGAAGCTTTCTTT. Encoded protein: CASSPQGASTEAFF.

This clonotype is judged medium-sized. The chain has TRBV2 and TRBJ1-1; perhaps TRBD1 as D (6 bases). With 7 bases removed from V and 1 base from J, the gap between germline ends came to 10 bases. Germline V lookup: CDR1 SNHLY, CDR2 FYNNEI. This CDR3 region has 13 residues. The CDR3 loop is CASIRDKNTEAFF. The CDR3 DNA reads TGTGCCAGCATTAGGGACAAGAACACTGAAGCTTTCTTT.

Within the sample, this clonotype is medium-sized (0.01 to 0.1%). J is TRBJ1-1 and V is TRBV24-1; D might be TRBD1 (5 bases). V dropped 2 bases and J dropped 1 base, with 10 bases sitting between them. Per the germline V gene, CDR1 is KGHDR and CDR2 is SFDVKD. This CDR3 spans 15 amino acids. The CDR3 sequence: CATSDSRGGNTEAFF. CDR3 nucleotide sequence: TGTGCCACCAGTGATTCGCGTGGGGGGAACACTGAAGCTTTCTTT.

Ten or more counts support this clonotype. The chain joins TRBV5-1 to TRBJ2-1; D is unresolved. V gave up 1 base and J gave up 9 bases, with 14 bases separating them. Per the germline V gene, CDR1 is SGHRS and CDR2 is YFSETQ. The CDR3 is 14 residues long. In nucleotides, the CDR3 is TGCGCCAGCAGCTTGCCCGGCCCGCGAGGTGAGCAGTTCTTC. Translated, it gives CASSLPGPRGEQFF.

In its sample, this clonotype was seen many times. The chain links TRBV20-1 to TRBJ2-3; tentatively, D is TRBD1 or TRBD2 (5 bases each). CDR3 length equals 12 residues. The V gene lost 6 bases and the J gene lost 4 bases, with 11 bases spanning the gap. CDR1 and CDR2 (germline): DFQATT, SNEGSKA (reference sequence). The CDR3 region has the DNA TGCAGTGCCCAAAGAGGGGCAGATACGCAGTATTTT. Protein sequence: CSAQRGADTQYF.